Presented here are 6 T cell receptor beta chains from one specimen sequenced in a study of regulatory T cells in long-lasting Graves disease. Through Arm-PCR of CDR3 regions and iRepertoire HTBI primers, TCR beta libraries were built. Using its own MiXCR run on the multiplex PCR reads, TCRdb lists one record per CDR3 protein. Of 250,000 or so distinct CDR3 sequences in the sample, around 21% were seen once. The time point here: newly diagnosed GD, antithyroid drugs for less than 3 months. PBMC RNA served as the TCR library source. The specimen comprised peripheral blood mononuclear cells (PBMCs), sampled at new diagnosis, from a patient treated with antithyroid drugs. Receptors originate from a female donor with Graves disease.

This clonotype was observed many times. This chain joins TRBV20-1 and TRBJ1-5; tentative D call: TRBD1 (5 bases). From germline, CDR1 is DFQATT and CDR2 SNEGSKA (reference sequence). The length of the CDR3 is 15 residues. Trimming took off 2 bases at V and 7 bases at J, with 18 bases between the two ends. The CDR3 reads CSARSLGWGEQPQHF. As DNA, the CDR3 is TGCAGTGCTAGAAGTCTGGGCTGGGGGGAGCAGCCCCAGCATTTT.

This clonotype was seen ten or more times. This sequence joins TRBV7-2 and TRBJ1-6; D uncertain. V was pared by 5 bases and J by 9 bases, with 17 bases between. The CDR3 length is 15 residues. Germline CDR1 is SGHTA and CDR2 is FQGNSA. Written as DNA, the CDR3 is TGTGCCAGCAGCAGAGACGGAGGGAGAAGTTCACCCCTCCACTTT. Protein product: CASSRDGGRSSPLHF. The full variable domain, with the rest looked up from reference TRBV7-2 and TRBJ1-6, is GAGVSQSPSNKVTEKGKDVELRCDPISGHTALYWYRQSLGQGLEFLIYFQGNSAPDKSGLPSDRFSAERTGGSVSTLTIQRTQQEDSAVYLCASSRDGGRSSPLHFGNGTRLTVT.

This clonotype was seen repeatedly, ten times or more. This CDR3 is CSASGGSDQPQHF. For the CDR3, the DNA is TGCAGTGCTTCAGGGGGATCCGATCAGCCCCAGCATTTT. The rearrangement joins TRBV20-1 to TRBJ1-5; 7 bases map to TRBD1. The CDR3 is 13 residues long. In germline, CDR1 is DFQATT, CDR2 SNEGSKA (reference sequence). J was trimmed by 5 bases and V by 5 bases; bases with no gene match: 6.

The chain recombines TRBV4-2 with TRBJ2-7, with 7 bases that match TRBD1. Germline CDR1 LGHNA, CDR2 YNFKEQ. The CDR3 covers 15 residues. The junction had 6 bases not matched to a gene; V was cut back by 1 base and J by 3 bases. The DNA for the CDR3 is TGTGCCAGCAGCCAAGTCCAGGGACAGTACTACGAGCAGTACTTC. This codes for CASSQVQGQYYEQYF.

Many counts were recorded for this clonotype. The J gene is TRBJ1-2, the V gene TRBV6-1, with unresolved D. The germline V gene has CDR1 MNHNS and CDR2 SASEGT. The CDR3 is 14 residues long. Deletions cut 6 bases from V and 6 bases from J, with 17 bases between. The CDR3, as DNA: TGTGCCAGCAGGGAGGCCTCACACCTTGATGGCTACACCTTC. It is translated as CASREASHLDGYTF.

The V and J genes are TRBV4-3 and TRBJ2-5, with D hard to call. Trimming took 3 bases from V and 2 from J, leaving 7 bases between them. CDR1 and CDR2 from the germline V gene are LGHNA and YSLEER. CDR3 length: 13 amino acids. The CDR3 nucleotides read TGCGCCAGCAGCCAGAATCCTCAAGAGACCCAGTACTTC. This sequence encodes CASSQNPQETQYF.